The sequence of this T cell receptor beta chain was determined in a study of post-analysis software for immune sequencing data. Whole-study results and caveats: Controls' normalized Chao1 diversity significantly exceeded that of multiple sclerosis patients. F measure grouped same-batch samples tightly together.

Prepared libraries of TCR beta cDNA carried unique molecular identifiers. Roughly 0.5 million cDNA molecules were obtained from approximately 0.91 to 9.4 million T cells. TCRdb reprocessed the PCR reads with MiXCR, giving one entry per CDR3 protein. The data hold fewer than 700,000 distinct CDR3 sequences, with about 40% observed a single time. Details on this clonotype: The target antigen is unknown.

Sample: blood. The sequence was obtained from a girl under 18 with multiple sclerosis.

This chain's CDR3 is CASSPRGQAVGYYEQYF. CDR3 coding DNA: TGTGCCAGCAGCCCTCGCGGACAGGCTGTGGGGTACTACGAGCAGTACTTC. This rearrangement joins TRBV7-9 to TRBJ2-7; 7 nucleotides match TRBD1. CDR3 length equals 17 residues. The junction had 16 bases not matched to a gene; V was cut back by 5 bases and J by 3 bases. CDR1 and CDR2 from the germline V gene are SEHNR and FQNEAQ (reference sequence).